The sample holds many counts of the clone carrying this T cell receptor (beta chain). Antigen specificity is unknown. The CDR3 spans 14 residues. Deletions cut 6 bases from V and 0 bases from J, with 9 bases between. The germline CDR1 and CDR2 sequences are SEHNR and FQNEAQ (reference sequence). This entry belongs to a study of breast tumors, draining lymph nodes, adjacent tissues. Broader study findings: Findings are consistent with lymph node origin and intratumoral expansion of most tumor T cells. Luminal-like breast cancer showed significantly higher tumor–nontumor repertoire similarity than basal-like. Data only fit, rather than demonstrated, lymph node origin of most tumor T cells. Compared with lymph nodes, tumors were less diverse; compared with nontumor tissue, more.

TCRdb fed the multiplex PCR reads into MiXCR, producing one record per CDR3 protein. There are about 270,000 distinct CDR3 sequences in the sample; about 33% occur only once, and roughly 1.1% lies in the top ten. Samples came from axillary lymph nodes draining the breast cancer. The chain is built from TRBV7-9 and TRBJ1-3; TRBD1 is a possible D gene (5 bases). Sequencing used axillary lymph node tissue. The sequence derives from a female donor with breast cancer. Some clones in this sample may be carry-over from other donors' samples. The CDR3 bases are TGTGCCAGCAGTGGGGGACTCTCTGGAAACACCATATATTTT. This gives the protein CASSGGLSGNTIYF.